This T cell receptor beta chain was recovered during a study of T cells after yellow fever vaccination. Overall study: Researchers used CD3, CD45RA, CCR7 and CD95 to sort out EM, EMRA, CM and Tscm memory subsets. Study results and limitations: On day 0, almost all vaccine-responding clonotypes were undetectable in sorted memory subsets.

V was shortened by 6 bases and J by 5 bases, with 8 bases between the two germline ends. The CDR3 consists of 13 residues. CDR1 is ENHRY and CDR2 is SYGVKD in the germline V gene. A single record per CDR3 protein comes from TCRdb applying MiXCR to the 5' RACE reads. In the table there are roughly 56,000 distinct CDR3 sequences, around 5.4% of which are singletons. The chain joins TRBV10-3 to TRBJ1-6; possible D gene TRBD1, 5 bases. Sequencing was performed on PBMCs, either bulk or a sorted T-cell subset (CD4+, CD8+, memory, or dextramer-sorted; not recorded which), taken on the day of the yellow fever booster vaccination. The clonotype comes from a man aged 18 to 35 who received the YFV17D yellow fever vaccine. Written as DNA, the CDR3 is TGTGCCATCAGGACAGAGAATAATTCACCCCTCCACTTT. Protein product: CAIRTENNSPLHF.